What follows describes a single TCR beta chain. Generated by immunoSEQ multiplex PCR, the TCRdb table keeps only in-frame clones and is missing some. The sample lists 150,000 to 200,000 clones; approximately 95% were seen once. V dropped 5 bases and J dropped 0 bases, with 7 bases sitting between them. This CDR3 contains 13 residues. Looked up from germline, CDR1 is MDHEN and CDR2 is SYDVKM. This specimen comes from a study of shared clonotypes between healthy human individuals. Sample: naive CD4+ T cells sorted from blood. Subset given: CD45RA+ positively selected. This TCR was sampled from a woman aged 25 to 39 in good health. The chain recombines TRBV28 with TRBJ1-1; no clear D gene. The CDR3 sequence: CASSPELNTEAFF. DNA for the CDR3: TGTGCCAGCAGTCCTGAATTGAACACTGAAGCTTTCTTT.